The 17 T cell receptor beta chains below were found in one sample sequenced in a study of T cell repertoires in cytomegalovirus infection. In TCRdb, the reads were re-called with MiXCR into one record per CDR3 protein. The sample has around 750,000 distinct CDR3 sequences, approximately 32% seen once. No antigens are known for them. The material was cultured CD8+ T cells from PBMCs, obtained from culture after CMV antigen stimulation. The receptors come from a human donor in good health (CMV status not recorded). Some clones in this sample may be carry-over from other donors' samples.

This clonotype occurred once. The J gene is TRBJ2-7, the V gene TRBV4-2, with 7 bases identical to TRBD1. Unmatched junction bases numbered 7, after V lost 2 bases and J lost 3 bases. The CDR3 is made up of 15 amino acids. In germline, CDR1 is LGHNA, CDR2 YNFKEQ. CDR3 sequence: CASSQNSGTVYEQYV. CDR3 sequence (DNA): TGTGCCAGCAGCCAAAATTCCGGGACAGTCTACGAGCAGTACGTC.

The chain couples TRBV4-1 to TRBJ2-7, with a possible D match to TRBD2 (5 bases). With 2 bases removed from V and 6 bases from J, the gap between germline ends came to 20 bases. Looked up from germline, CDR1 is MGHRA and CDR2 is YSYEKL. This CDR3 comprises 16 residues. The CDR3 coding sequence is TGCGCCAGCAGCCAACTAGCCGGGTCTACACCGGCCGAGCAGTACTTC. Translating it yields CASSQLAGSTPAEQYF.

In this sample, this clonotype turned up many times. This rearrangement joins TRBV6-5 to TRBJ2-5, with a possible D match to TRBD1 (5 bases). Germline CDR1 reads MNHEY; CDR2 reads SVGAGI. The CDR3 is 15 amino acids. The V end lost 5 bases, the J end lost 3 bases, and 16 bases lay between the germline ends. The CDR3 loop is CASSKFRDSEETQYF. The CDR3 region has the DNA TGTGCCAGCAGTAAATTCCGCGACAGTGAAGAGACCCAGTACTTC.

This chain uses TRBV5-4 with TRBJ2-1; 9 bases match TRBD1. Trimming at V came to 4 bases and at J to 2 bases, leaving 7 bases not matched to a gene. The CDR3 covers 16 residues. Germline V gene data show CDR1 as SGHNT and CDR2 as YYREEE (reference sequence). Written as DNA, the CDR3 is TGTGCCAGCAGCAGCCGGGACAGGGTCACCTACAATGAGCAGTTCTTC. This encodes CASSSRDRVTYNEQFF. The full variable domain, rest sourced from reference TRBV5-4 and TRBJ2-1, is ETGVTQSPTHLIKTRGQQVTLRCSSQSGHNTVSWYQQALGQGPQFIFQYYREEENGRGNFPPRFSGLQFPNYSSELNVNALELDDSALYLCASSSRDRVTYNEQFFGPGTRLTVL.

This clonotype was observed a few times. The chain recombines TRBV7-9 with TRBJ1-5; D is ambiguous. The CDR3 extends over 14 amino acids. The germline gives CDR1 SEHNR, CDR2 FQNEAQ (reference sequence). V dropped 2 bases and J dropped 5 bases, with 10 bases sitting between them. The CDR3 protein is CASSLMGSDQPQHF. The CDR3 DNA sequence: TGTGCCAGCAGCTTAATGGGTTCGGATCAGCCCCAGCATTTT.

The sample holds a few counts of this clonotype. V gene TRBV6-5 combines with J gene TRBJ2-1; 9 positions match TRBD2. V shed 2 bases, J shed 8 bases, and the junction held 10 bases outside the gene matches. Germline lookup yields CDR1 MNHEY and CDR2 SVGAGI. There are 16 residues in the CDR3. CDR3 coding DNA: TGTGCCAGCAGTTACCCCCTGCGGGGGGGCTTATATGAGCAGTTCTTC. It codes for CASSYPLRGGLYEQFF.

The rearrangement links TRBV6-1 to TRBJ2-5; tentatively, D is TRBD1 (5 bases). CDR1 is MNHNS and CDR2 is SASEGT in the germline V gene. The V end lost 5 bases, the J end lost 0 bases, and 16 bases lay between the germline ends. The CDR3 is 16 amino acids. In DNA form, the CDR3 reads TGTGCCAGCAGTTCCCCCCAACAGGCCTACCAAGAGACCCAGTACTTC. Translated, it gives CASSSPQQAYQETQYF.

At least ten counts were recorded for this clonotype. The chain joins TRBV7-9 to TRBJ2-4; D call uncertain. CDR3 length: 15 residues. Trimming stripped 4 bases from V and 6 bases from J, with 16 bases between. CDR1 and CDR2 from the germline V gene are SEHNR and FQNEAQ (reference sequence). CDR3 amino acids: CASSSPRRGPNIQYF. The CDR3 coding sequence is TGTGCCAGCAGCTCCCCCCGGCGCGGTCCAAACATTCAGTACTTC.

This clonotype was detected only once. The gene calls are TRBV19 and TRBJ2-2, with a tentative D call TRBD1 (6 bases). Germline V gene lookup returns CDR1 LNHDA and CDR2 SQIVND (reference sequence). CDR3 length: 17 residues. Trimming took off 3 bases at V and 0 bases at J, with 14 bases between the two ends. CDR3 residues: CASSIPEGQANTGELFF. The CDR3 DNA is TGTGCCAGTAGTATCCCTGAGGGACAAGCGAACACCGGGGAGCTGTTTTTT.

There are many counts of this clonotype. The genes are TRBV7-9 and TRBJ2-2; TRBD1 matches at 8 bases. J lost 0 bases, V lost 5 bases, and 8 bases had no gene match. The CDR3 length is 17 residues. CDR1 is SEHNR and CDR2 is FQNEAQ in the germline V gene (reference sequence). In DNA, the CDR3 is TGTGCCAGCAGCGACTTGCCACAGGGGGCGAACACCGGGGAGCTGTTTTTT. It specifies CASSDLPQGANTGELFF. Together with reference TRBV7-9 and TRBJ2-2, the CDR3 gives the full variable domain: DTGVSQNPRHKITKRGQNVTFRCDPISEHNRLYWYRQTLGQGPEFLTYFQNEAQLEKSRLLSDRFSAERPKGSFSTLEIQRTEQGDSAMYLCASSDLPQGANTGELFFGEGSRLTVL.

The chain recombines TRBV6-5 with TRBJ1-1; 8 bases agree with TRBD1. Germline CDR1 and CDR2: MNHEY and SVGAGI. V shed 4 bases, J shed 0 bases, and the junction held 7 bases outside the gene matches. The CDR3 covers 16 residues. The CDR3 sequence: CASSFTGGLLNTEAFF. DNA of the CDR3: TGTGCCAGCAGTTTTACAGGGGGATTATTGAACACTGAAGCTTTCTTT.

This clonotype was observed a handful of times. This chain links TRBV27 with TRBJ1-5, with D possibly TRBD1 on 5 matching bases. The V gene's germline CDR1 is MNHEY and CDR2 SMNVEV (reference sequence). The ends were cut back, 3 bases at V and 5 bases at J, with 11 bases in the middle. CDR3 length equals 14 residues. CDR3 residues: CASSFGGRYQPQHF. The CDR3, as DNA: TGTGCCAGCAGTTTCGGGGGTAGGTATCAGCCCCAGCATTTT.

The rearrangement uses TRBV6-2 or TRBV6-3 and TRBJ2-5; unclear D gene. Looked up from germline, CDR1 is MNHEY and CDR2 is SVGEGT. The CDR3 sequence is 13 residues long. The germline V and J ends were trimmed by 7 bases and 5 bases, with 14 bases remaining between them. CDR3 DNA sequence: TGTGCCAGCATTGGTCCGTCGGGCGAGACCCAGTACTTC. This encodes CASIGPSGETQYF.

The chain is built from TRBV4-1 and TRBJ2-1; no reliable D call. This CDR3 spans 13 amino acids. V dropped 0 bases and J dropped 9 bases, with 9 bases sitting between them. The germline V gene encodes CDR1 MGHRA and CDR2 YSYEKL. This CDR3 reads CASSQDRVGEQFF. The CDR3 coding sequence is TGCGCCAGCAGCCAAGATCGAGTGGGTGAGCAGTTCTTC.

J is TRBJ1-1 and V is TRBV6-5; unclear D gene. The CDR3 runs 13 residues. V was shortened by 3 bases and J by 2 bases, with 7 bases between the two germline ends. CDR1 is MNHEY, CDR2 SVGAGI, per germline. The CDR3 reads CASSYERNTEAFF. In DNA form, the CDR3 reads TGTGCCAGCAGTTATGAGAGAAACACTGAAGCTTTCTTT.

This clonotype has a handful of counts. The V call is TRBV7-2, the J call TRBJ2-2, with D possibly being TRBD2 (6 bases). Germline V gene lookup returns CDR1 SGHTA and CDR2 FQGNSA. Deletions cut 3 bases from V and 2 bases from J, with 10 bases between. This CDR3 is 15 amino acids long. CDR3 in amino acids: CASSLGGTNTGELFF. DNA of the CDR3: TGTGCCAGCAGCTTGGGCGGGACTAACACCGGGGAGCTGTTTTTT. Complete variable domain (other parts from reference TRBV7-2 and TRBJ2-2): GAGVSQSPSNKVTEKGKDVELRCDPISGHTALYWYRQSLGQGLEFLIYFQGNSAPDKSGLPSDRFSAERTGGSVSTLTIQRTQQEDSAVYLCASSLGGTNTGELFFGEGSRLTVL.

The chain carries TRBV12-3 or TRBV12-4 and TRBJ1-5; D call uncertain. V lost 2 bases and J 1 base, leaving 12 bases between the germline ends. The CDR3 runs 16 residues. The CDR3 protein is CASSLSQRGSNQPQHF. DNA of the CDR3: TGTGCCAGCAGTTTATCACAGCGGGGAAGCAATCAGCCCCAGCATTTT.